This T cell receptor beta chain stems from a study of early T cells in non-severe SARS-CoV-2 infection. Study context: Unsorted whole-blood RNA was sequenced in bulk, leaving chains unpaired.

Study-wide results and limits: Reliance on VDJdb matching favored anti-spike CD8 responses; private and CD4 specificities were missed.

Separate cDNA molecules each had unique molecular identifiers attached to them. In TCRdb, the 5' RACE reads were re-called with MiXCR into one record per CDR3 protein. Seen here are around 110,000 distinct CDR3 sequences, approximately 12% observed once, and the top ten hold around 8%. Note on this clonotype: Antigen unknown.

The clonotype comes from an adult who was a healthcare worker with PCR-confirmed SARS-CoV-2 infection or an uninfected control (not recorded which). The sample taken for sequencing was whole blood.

CDR3 amino acids: CASSSLLAGLYEQYF. CDR3 coding DNA: TGTGCCAGCAGTTCACTCCTAGCGGGGCTCTACGAGCAGTACTTC. The chain is built from TRBV28 and TRBJ2-7; TRBD2 matches at 9 bases. The CDR3 is made up of 15 amino acids. V shed 4 bases and J 3 bases; nucleotides not matched to a gene: 7. The germline gives CDR1 MDHEN, CDR2 SYDVKM.